This TCR beta chain was profiled in a study of blood T cells in healthy people across ages. It was with a sample-barcoded 5' primer and a J-beta primer mix that a second PCR of roughly 6 to 12 cycles was run. TCRdb itself ran the 5' RACE reads through MiXCR, one entry per CDR3 protein. The table lists around 800,000 distinct CDR3 sequences, around half of them singletons. Trimming took 8 bases from V and 4 from J, leaving 9 bases between them. Germline V gene data show CDR1 as SNHLY and CDR2 as FYNNEI. The CDR3 is made up of 11 amino acids. This clonotype was obtained from an elderly man in good health. The chain combines TRBV2 with TRBJ2-7; D remains unclear. Sequenced sample: blood. The CDR3 spells CASQVEYEQYF. CDR3 sequence (DNA): TGTGCCAGCCAGGTTGAGTACGAGCAGTACTTC.